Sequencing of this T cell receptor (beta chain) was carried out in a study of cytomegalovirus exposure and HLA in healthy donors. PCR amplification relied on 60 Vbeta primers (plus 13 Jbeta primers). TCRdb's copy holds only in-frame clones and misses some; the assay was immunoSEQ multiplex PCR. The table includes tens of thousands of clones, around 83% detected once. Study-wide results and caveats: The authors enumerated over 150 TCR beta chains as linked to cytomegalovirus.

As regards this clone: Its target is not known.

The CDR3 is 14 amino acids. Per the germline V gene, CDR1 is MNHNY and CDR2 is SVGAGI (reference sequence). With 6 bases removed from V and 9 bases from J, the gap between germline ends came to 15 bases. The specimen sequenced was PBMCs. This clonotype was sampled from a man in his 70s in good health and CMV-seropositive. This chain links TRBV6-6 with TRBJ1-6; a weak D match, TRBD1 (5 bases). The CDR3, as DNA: TGTGCCAGCAGCAAAGGGGATTCGGTTTCACCCCTCCACTTT. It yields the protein CASSKGDSVSPLHF.